The rows below give T cell receptor beta chains drawn from one sample of a study of Tregs in tolerant kidney transplant recipients. Libraries were prepared by immunoSEQ multiplex PCR; TCRdb keeps only in-frame clonotypes and omits some of them. The sample contains about 110,000 clones, 90% of which appear only once. This specimen consisted of CD4+ T cells from blood, obtained before the transplant. The receptors stem from a human donor who received a combined kidney and bone marrow transplant. The CDR3 runs from the conserved cysteine through the conserved F or W. A D gene is named only where the DNA matches it firmly. Some rows have no size entry. The others give once, few or many, or a class for an expanded clone.

TRBD2 | . | TRBJ2-1 | TRBV10-3 | TGTGCCAGCCTACTAGGGGAGGGCCGCGGTGAGCAGTTCTTC | CASLLGEGRGEQFF
TRBD1 | . | TRBJ2-1 | TRBV6-1 | TGTGCCAGCGGGACAGGGTACAATGAGCAGTTCTTC | CASGTGYNEQFF
. | . | TRBJ2-1 | TRBV11-2 | TGTGCCAGCAGCGGCCTGGGTGGGAGCCTCCCCAATGAGCAGTTCTTC | CASSGLGGSLPNEQFF
TRBD1 | . | TRBJ2-2 | TRBV7-2 | TGTGCCAGCAGCTCCCAACGGACAGGGGTGACCACCGGGGAGCTGTTTTTT | CASSSQRTGVTTGELFF
TRBD2 | . | TRBJ2-2 | TRBV7-7 | TGTGCCAGCAGCTTAAGCGGGAGTAACACCGGGGAGCTGTTTTTT | CASSLSGSNTGELFF
. | . | TRBJ1-2 | TRBV18 | TGTGCCAGCTCATTAGGACAACCCATACTGGCGGCCTATGACTACACCTTC | CASSLGQPILAAYDYTF
TRBD2 | . | TRBJ2-2 | TRBV27 | TGTGCCAGCAAACTAGCGGGGAAGGGCGCCGGGGAGCTGTTTTTT | CASKLAGKGAGELFF
. | once | TRBJ2-3 | TRBV29-1 | TGCAGCGTTGATTTGCCAGGGCTCGATACGCAGTATTTT | CSVDLPGLDTQYF
. | . | TRBJ1-3 | TRBV2 | TGTGCCAGCAGTGAAGACAGCCTCTCTGGAAACACCATATATTTT | CASSEDSLSGNTIYF
TRBD2 | . | TRBJ2-7 | TRBV5-1 | TGCGCCAGCAGCTTGCAGCCTAGCGGGAGCCACGAGCAGTACTTC | CASSLQPSGSHEQYF
. | . | TRBJ1-1 | TRBV29-1 | TGCAGCGTGTATCCCCGCATTATCAGGGACACTGAAGCTTTCTTT | CSVYPRIIRDTEAFF
. | . | TRBJ1-1 | TRBV6-1 | TGTGCCAGCAGTGAAGTTTCGAGGAGCACTGAAGCTTTCTTT | CASSEVSRSTEAFF
TRBD1 | . | TRBJ1-1 | TRBV4-1 | TGCGCCAGCAGCCAAGAACAGGGGGTGAACACTGAAGCTTTCTTT | CASSQEQGVNTEAFF
TRBD2 | . | TRBJ2-5 | TRBV19 | TGTGCCAGTAGTAGGGGGGGTCTGTTATTAGAGACCCAGTACTTC | CASSRGGLLLETQYF
TRBD2 | . | TRBJ2-4 | TRBV30 | TGTGCCTGGAGCTTAACTAGCGGGAGAGTAGAAAACATTCAGTACTTC | CAWSLTSGRVENIQYF
. | . | TRBJ2-2 | TRBV5-5 | TGTGCCAGCAGCTTGAGCGTAGCGAACACCGGGGAGCTGTTTTTT | CASSLSVANTGELFF
TRBD1 | . | TRBJ2-7 | TRBV4-2 | TGTGCCAGCAGCCCAGACAGGGGGACCTCCTACGAGCAGTACTTC | CASSPDRGTSYEQYF
. | . | TRBJ1-5 | TRBV28 | TGTGCCAGCAGTTTAGTGTACCAGTCCCAGCATTTT | CASSLVYQSQHF
. | . | TRBJ1-1 | TRBV30 | TGTGCCTGGAGTTCGGTCAGGGGCTCAGGGAACACTGAAGCTTTCTTT | CAWSSVRGSGNTEAFF
. | once | TRBJ2-7 | TRBV27 | TGTGCCAGCAGAGGACTGGCAAGCTCCTACGAGCAGTACTTC | CASRGLASSYEQYF
TRBD1 | . | TRBJ1-1 | TRBV27 | TGTGCCAGCAGTCTGAACGCGGGGACAGCGACTTTCTTT | CASSLNAGTATFF
TRBD1 | . | TRBJ1-2 | TRBV7-2 | TGTGCCAGCAGCTTAGCGGGCGACAGGGTTGGCTACACCTTC | CASSLAGDRVGYTF
. | . | TRBJ2-7 | TRBV18 | TGTGCCAGCTCACCCTCTAAAGGGAGCTCCTACGAGCAGTACTTC | CASSPSKGSSYEQYF
. | . | TRBJ2-2 | TRBV5-6 | TGTGCCAGCAGCCAAACAGTCCGCGCGAACACCGGGGAGCTGTTTTTT | CASSQTVRANTGELFF
TRBD1 | . | TRBJ2-5 | TRBV5-5 | TGTGCCAGCAGCCCTGGGGGGACAGGGGTCGGAGAGACCCAGTACTTC | CASSPGGTGVGETQYF
TRBD2 | . | TRBJ2-5 | TRBV6-6 | TGTGCCAGCAGTTACTCGGGGGGAGGGCCGGGAGAGACCCAGTACTTC | CASSYSGGGPGETQYF
. | . | TRBJ2-1 | TRBV12-2 | TGTGCAAGTCGCTTAGAGATTTCGAGACTAGATCGCCATGAGCAGTTCTTC | CASRLEISRLDRHEQFF
. | . | TRBJ1-5 | TRBV19 | TGTGCCAGTAGCCGGGCGGGCAGCAAAAATCAGCCCCAGCATTTT | CASSRAGSKNQPQHF
TRBD1 | . | TRBJ1-2 | TRBV7-9 | TGTGCCAGCAGAAGCCCAGGGGGCCGGGGCGGCTACACCTTC | CASRSPGGRGGYTF
. | . | TRBJ1-1 | TRBV7-9 | TGTGCCAGCAGCTCCCAGGGTCAGGGGACTGAAGCTTTCTTT | CASSSQGQGTEAFF
. | . | TRBJ1-1 | TRBV9 | TGTGCCAGCAGCACTGGAGGATTAAGGACTGAAGCTTTCTTT | CASSTGGLRTEAFF
. | . | TRBJ1-3 | TRBV10-3 | TGTGCCATCAGAGGGGCCGGCTCTGGAAACACCATATATTTT | CAIRGAGSGNTIYF
. | . | TRBJ1-5 | TRBV5-1 | TGCGCCAGCAGCTTGGAGGGGCGCAATCAGCCCCAGCATTTT | CASSLEGRNQPQHF
TRBD1 | . | TRBJ2-5 | TRBV28 | TGTGCCAGCAGTACGACAGGGTCGGAGACCCAGTACTTC | CASSTTGSETQYF
. | . | TRBJ1-1 | TRBV4-1 | TGCGCCAGCAGCCTTGGCGGGGTGGTAGCTGAAGCTTTCTTT | CASSLGGVVAEAFF
. | . | TRBJ1-2 | TRBV5-8 | TGTGCCAGCAGATATGGACAGTACTATGGCTACACCTTC | CASRYGQYYGYTF
. | . | TRBJ2-1 | TRBV6-6 | TGTGCCAGCAGTTACTCGTCAGTGAGGAATGAGCAGTTCTTC | CASSYSSVRNEQFF
TRBD1 | . | TRBJ2-7 | TRBV6-1 | TGTGCCAGCAGTGAAGTTTCCCTCGGGACAGTTCGGTACGAGCAGTACTTC | CASSEVSLGTVRYEQYF
. | once | TRBJ2-7 | TRBV1 | TGCACCAGCAGCCAACCACGGAGGACGGTGAGCTCCTACGAGCAGTACTTC | CTSSQPRRTVSSYEQYF
. | . | TRBJ2-2 | TRBV9 | TGTGCCAGCAGCGAAATTTCCGAGACCGGGGAGCTGTTTTTT | CASSEISETGELFF
. | few | TRBJ2-5 | TRBV5-8 | TGTGCCAGCAGCTTGCAGCAGGGGTCGGAGACCCAGTACTTC | CASSLQQGSETQYF
TRBD2 | . | TRBJ2-5 | TRBV7-2 | TGTGCCAGCAGCTTAAGGGCTAGCGGGTTGAAGCAAGAGACCCAGTACTTC | CASSLRASGLKQETQYF
TRBD2 | . | TRBJ2-5 | TRBV5-6 | TGTGCCAGCAGGGGGCGAGCGGGGGCCTCCAGTGAGACCCAGTACTTC | CASRGRAGASSETQYF
. | . | TRBJ1-1 | TRBV18 | TGTGCCAGCTCACCCCTGAGGGCCTACACTGAAGCTTTCTTT | CASSPLRAYTEAFF
. | . | TRBJ2-4 | TRBV28 | TGTGCCAGCAGTTCCGGGGGATCCAAGGGAAACATTCAGTACTTC | CASSSGGSKGNIQYF
TRBD1 | once | TRBJ2-5 | TRBV27 | TGTGCCAGCAGTCCGGGACAGGCCCAAGAGACCCAGTACTTC | CASSPGQAQETQYF
. | . | TRBJ2-3 | TRBV7-2 | TGTGCCAGCAGCTTACTACTAGATACGCAGTATTTT | CASSLLLDTQYF
. | . | TRBJ1-2 | TRBV7-9 | TGTGCCAGCAGCTTAGCGCGGGGCTATGGCTACACCTTC | CASSLARGYGYTF
. | once | TRBJ2-5 | TRBV11-2 | TGTGCCAGCAGCTTAGATCGGGGACAAGAGACCCAGTACTTC | CASSLDRGQETQYF